This TCR beta chain was observed in a study of cytomegalovirus exposure and HLA in healthy donors. Overall study: The early release's HLA-typed donors yielded some 85 million unique TCRs.

Points from the study as a whole: Several of the most significant clusters appeared linked to common viral pathogens, based on a later analysis.

Regarding this clone: Its matching antigen is unknown.

PCR was performed using 60 Vbeta and 13 Jbeta primers. Produced via immunoSEQ multiplex PCR; TCRdb's table is partial and in-frame only. The data show some 21,000 clones, and the top ten clones hold approximately 23%. Germline CDR1 and CDR2: PRHDT and FYEKMQ (reference sequence). Unmatched junction bases numbered 14, after V lost 8 bases and J lost 8 bases. The CDR3 is 14 residues long. The rearrangement uses TRBV13 and TRBJ1-2; 7 bases agree with TRBD1. Sequencing was performed on PBMCs. This receptor was identified in a man in his 60s in good health and CMV-seropositive. The CDR3 DNA follows: TGTGCCAGCGTTCTACAGGGGCCAACCCAAGGCTACACCTTC. Translated: CASVLQGPTQGYTF.